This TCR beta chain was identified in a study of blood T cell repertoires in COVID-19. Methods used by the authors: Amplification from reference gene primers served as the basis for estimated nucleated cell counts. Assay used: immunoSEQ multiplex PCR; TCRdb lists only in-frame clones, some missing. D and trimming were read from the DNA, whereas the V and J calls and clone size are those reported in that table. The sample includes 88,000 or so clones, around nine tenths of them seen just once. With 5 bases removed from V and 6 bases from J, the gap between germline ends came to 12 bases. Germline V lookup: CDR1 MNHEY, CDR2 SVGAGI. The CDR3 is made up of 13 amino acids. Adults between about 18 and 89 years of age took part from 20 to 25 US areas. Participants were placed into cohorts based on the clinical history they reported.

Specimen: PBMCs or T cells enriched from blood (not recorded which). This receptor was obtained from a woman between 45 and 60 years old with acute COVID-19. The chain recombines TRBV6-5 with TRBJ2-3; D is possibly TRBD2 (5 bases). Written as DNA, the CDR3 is TGTGCCAGCAGTCCCTTGGTAGCGGATACGCAGTATTTT. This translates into CASSPLVADTQYF.